The 17 T cell receptor beta chains presented below share a single source sample, sequenced in a study of cytomegalovirus exposure and HLA in healthy donors. The primer mix had 60 Vbeta and 13 Jbeta primers. Repertoires were generated with immunoSEQ multiplex PCR, while TCRdb's copy carries only in-frame clones and drops some. The sample yields 150,000 to 250,000 clones, 70% to 80% seen once. Sequenced sample: PBMCs. The receptors here all came from a woman in her thirties in good health and CMV-seropositive.

The gene calls are TRBV11-3 and TRBJ2-3; 8 bases agree with TRBD2. Per germline, CDR1 SGHNT and CDR2 YENEEA. The CDR3 sequence is 18 residues long. Losses at the gene ends were 1 base for V and 2 bases for J; bases not matched to a gene: 11. The CDR3 loop is CASSLGVSSGSFTDTQYF. The CDR3 DNA is TGTGCCAGCAGCTTAGGGGTATCTAGCGGGTCCTTCACAGATACGCAGTATTTT.

The rearrangement links TRBV5-4 to TRBJ2-5, with unresolved D. The germline V and J ends were trimmed by 0 bases and 0 bases, with 15 bases remaining between them. This CDR3 has 17 residues. Per germline, CDR1 SGHNT and CDR2 YYREEE (reference sequence). DNA for the CDR3: TGTGCCAGCAGCTTGGTGATAATGGGCCTACACCAAGAGACCCAGTACTTC. Encoded protein: CASSLVIMGLHQETQYF.

The rearrangement joins TRBV11-2 to TRBJ1-1; D is perhaps TRBD1 (5 bases). V dropped 5 bases and J dropped 5 bases, with 18 bases sitting between them. The germline V gene has CDR1 SGHAT and CDR2 FQNNGV. There are 15 residues in the CDR3. The CDR3 nucleotides read TGTGCCAGCAGCCGCAATGGGGGGGTTCATACTGAAGCTTTCTTT. Protein sequence: CASSRNGGVHTEAFF.

This clone occurred once. This rearrangement joins TRBV2 to TRBJ1-3, with D possibly TRBD1 on 6 matching bases. Germline V gene lookup returns CDR1 SNHLY and CDR2 FYNNEI. The CDR3 runs 14 residues. Deletions cut 2 bases from V and 7 bases from J, with 12 bases between. Here the CDR3 DNA reads TGTGCCAGCAGTGAAACGACAGGCGGCAACACCATATATTTT. It codes for CASSETTGGNTIYF.

The chain is built from TRBV6-6 and TRBJ2-3; TRBD1 matches 8 bases. The V segment lost 6 bases and the J segment 2 bases; nucleotides outside the gene matches: 7. This CDR3 region has 15 residues. The germline V gene has CDR1 MNHNY and CDR2 SVGAGI (reference sequence). CDR3 bases: TGTGCCAGCAGGGATGGACAGGGTTCCACAGATACGCAGTATTTT. This encodes CASRDGQGSTDTQYF.

The J gene is TRBJ2-1, the V gene TRBV4-3, with D unclear. Germline CDR1 reads LGHNA; CDR2 reads YSLEER. V was shortened by 1 base and J by 1 base, with 5 bases between the two germline ends. This CDR3 contains 14 residues. DNA for the CDR3: TGCGCCAGCAGCCAAGCCGGTTCCTACAATGAGCAGTTCTTC. This codes for CASSQAGSYNEQFF.

The genes are TRBV10-1 and TRBJ2-1; TRBD2 matches 9 bases. Germline-derived CDR1 and CDR2 are WNHNN and SYGVQD (reference sequence). The ends lost 0 bases at V and 1 base at J; junction bases unmatched: 4. The CDR3 contains 17 residues. The CDR3 loop reads CASSESSGRGSYNEQFF. The DNA for the CDR3 is TGCGCCAGCAGTGAGTCTAGCGGGAGAGGGTCCTACAATGAGCAGTTCTTC.

This rearrangement joins TRBV27 to TRBJ1-2, with 8 bases that match TRBD1. With V trimmed by 2 bases and J by 2 bases, 4 bases remained unmatched. CDR3 length: 15 residues. Germline V gene sequence: CDR1 MNHEY, CDR2 SMNVEV (reference sequence). The CDR3 loop reads CASSLNRQGNYGYTF. DNA for the CDR3: TGTGCCAGCAGTTTAAATAGACAGGGGAACTATGGCTACACCTTC.

This clone has more than one count but fewer than ten. The same CDR3 also results from other DNA sequences found in this sample. The chain links TRBV6-1 to TRBJ2-7, with 8 bases identical to TRBD1. CDR3 length: 15 residues. CDR1 and CDR2 (germline): MNHNS, SASEGT. The trim removed 9 bases at V and 3 bases at J, leaving 13 bases unmatched. CDR3 nucleotides: TGTGCCAGTCGTCCGTCCGGGACAGGAGGCTACGAGCAGTACTTC. This encodes CASRPSGTGGYEQYF.

The chain links TRBV5-6 to TRBJ1-2, with D maybe TRBD1 (5 bases). Between the trimmed V and J ends, which lost 0 bases and 2 bases, there was a span of 11 bases. CDR3 length equals 15 residues. Germline V CDR1 and CDR2: SGHDT, YYEEEE. Here the CDR3 DNA reads TGTGCCAGCAGCTTGGAGAGGCAGGGCAACTATGGCTACACCTTC. Its protein is CASSLERQGNYGYTF.

The chain combines TRBV21-1 with TRBJ2-7; TRBD2 is the table's D call, not checked against the DNA. TRBV21-1 constitutes a pseudogene. The CDR3 consists of 15 residues. Here the CDR3 DNA reads TGTGCCAGCAGCGCCGTCCTGACTACCCCCTACGAGCAGTACTTC. Amino acid sequence: CASSAVLTTPYEQYF.

The chain joins TRBV9 to TRBJ2-7; a weak D match, TRBD2 (6 bases). The CDR3 totals 23 residues. Germline values: CDR1 SGDLS, CDR2 YYNGEE. V gave up 0 bases and J gave up 3 bases, with 37 bases separating them. CDR3 bases: TGTGCCAGCAGCGTAGGAAGAGGGAGGAGAAACTCCTACGAGTCCCCCTTCGACTACGAGCAGTACTTC. It translates to CASSVGRGRRNSYESPFDYEQYF.

The chain combines TRBV15 with TRBJ2-7; 8 bases align to TRBD2. The CDR3 loop spans 15 amino acids. V lost 1 base to trimming and J lost 4 bases; unmatched junction nucleotides: 6. Germline loops: CDR1 LNHNV, CDR2 YYDKDF (reference sequence). The CDR3 loop reads CATSRGRGGNYEQYF. CDR3 bases: TGTGCCACCAGCAGAGGACGGGGGGGGAATTACGAGCAGTACTTC.

This clone was observed once. This sequence joins TRBV7-8 and TRBJ1-4; D is possibly TRBD1 (5 bases). CDR1 and CDR2 (germline): SGHVS, FQNEAQ. V lost 1 base and J 4 bases, leaving 16 bases between the germline ends. The CDR3 loop spans 17 amino acids. CDR3 amino acids: CASSLGGRAVGNEKLFF. The CDR3, as DNA: TGTGCCAGCAGCTTAGGAGGCAGGGCCGTAGGTAATGAAAAACTGTTTTTT. Full variable domain (rest looked up from reference TRBV7-8 and TRBJ1-4): GAGVSQSPRYKVAKRGQDVALRCDPISGHVSLFWYQQALGQGPEFLTYFQNEAQLDKSGLPSDRFFAERPEGSVSTLKIQRTQQEDSAVYLCASSLGGRAVGNEKLFFGSGTQLSVL.

This clone was recorded once. The J gene is TRBJ1-6, the V gene TRBV5-1; possibly TRBD1 for D (5 bases). Trimming took 4 bases from V and 9 from J, leaving 17 bases between them. This CDR3 contains 15 residues. CDR1 and CDR2 (germline): SGHRS, YFSETQ. CDR3 DNA: TGCGCCAGCAGCCGGGCCCCGGGGGGGGGTTCACCCCTCCACTTT. Translated, it gives CASSRAPGGGSPLHF.

Turning to this clone: The identical CDR3 is also encoded by other nucleotide sequences in the sample. The chain couples TRBV5-4 to TRBJ2-3, with 12 nucleotides matching TRBD2. The CDR3 is 17 residues long. Germline V gene sequence: CDR1 SGHNT, CDR2 YYREEE (reference sequence). V gave up 2 bases and J gave up 3 bases; unmatched junction bases: 7. Here the CDR3 reads CASSLGALAGGTDTQYF. CDR3 nucleotides: TGTGCCAGCAGCTTAGGGGCTCTAGCGGGGGGGACAGATACGCAGTATTTT.

The V gene is TRBV7-5, the J gene TRBJ2-2; TRBD1 was called by the table and not checked on the DNA. TRBV7-5 is a listed pseudogene. This CDR3 is built from 20 residues. The DNA of the CDR3 is TGTGCCAGAAGCCCTCCGGGACAGGGGGCTCCAAAGTTCCCCACCGGGGAGCTGTTTTTT. This codes for CARSPPGQGAPKFPTGELFF.